One sample yielded the 11 T cell receptor beta chains listed below, sequenced in a study of Ad26.COV2.S vaccination and SARS-CoV-2 variants. Some clones are missing from TCRdb's copy, which holds only in-frame ones; the method was immunoSEQ multiplex PCR. The top ten hold roughly 4% of the sample, which has about 420,000 clones, approximately 90% seen once. Treatment defined: about 20 received Ad26.COV2.S at low or high dose, single or two shots; roughly five received placebo; per-sample allocation not given. Following the first vaccine or placebo injection, samples were taken on day 63. The sample was peripheral blood, taken in a trial of Ad26.COV2.S vaccine versus placebo. These receptor sequences come from a person aged 18-65 years who received the Ad26.COV2.S COVID-19 vaccine or a placebo.

This chain uses TRBV19 with TRBJ1-6; D ambiguous. Germline V gene sequence: CDR1 LNHDA, CDR2 SQIVND (reference sequence). CDR3 length: 20 amino acids. Trimming cost V 7 bases and J 7 bases, with 32 bases left between them. The CDR3 DNA sequence: TGTGCCAGTAAGGGTGGACGCGGAACATATTCAGGCCTCTGGAATTCACCCCTCCACTTT. This codes for CASKGGRGTYSGLWNSPLHF. Full variable domain (missing parts from reference TRBV19 and TRBJ1-6): DGGITQSPKYLFRKEGQNVTLSCEQNLNHDAMYWYRQDPGQGLRLIYYSQIVNDFQKGDIAEGYSVSREKKESFPLTVTSAQKNPTAFYLCASKGGRGTYSGLWNSPLHFGNGTRLTVT.

The chain has TRBV7-3 and TRBJ2-6, with D uncertain. This CDR3 region has 20 residues. CDR1 SGHTA and CDR2 FQGTGA come from the germline V gene. The ends were cut back, 0 bases at V and 0 bases at J, with 18 bases in the middle. This CDR3 is CASSLTGLNLFSSGANVLTF. The CDR3, as DNA: TGTGCCAGCAGCTTAACGGGCCTTAACCTATTTTCCTCTGGGGCCAACGTCCTGACTTTC.

In its sample, this clone was seen a few times. The chain has TRBV27 and TRBJ1-4; D remains unclear. CDR3 length: 13 amino acids. Germline CDR1 reads MNHEY; CDR2 reads SMNVEV (reference sequence). The V gene lost 1 base and the J gene lost 7 bases, with 7 bases spanning the gap. Written as DNA, the CDR3 is TGTGCCAGCAGTTTATTCGAGGGTGAAAAACTGTTTTTT. Translation: CASSLFEGEKLFF. Full variable domain (rest looked up from reference TRBV27 and TRBJ1-4): EAQVTQNPRYLITVTGKKLTVTCSQNMNHEYMSWYRQDPGLGLRQIYYSMNVEVTDKGDVPEGYKVSRKEKRNFPLILESPSPNQTSLYFCASSLFEGEKLFFGSGTQLSVL.

CDR3 nucleotides: TGCGCCAGCAGTCCCGAGGGCTCGTTATATTCCCAAGAGACCCAGTACTTC. Translating it yields CASSPEGSLYSQETQYF. This chain links TRBV4-1 with TRBJ2-5; TRBD2 might be the D (5 bases). This CDR3 spans 17 amino acids. V lost 6 bases and J lost 1, with 21 bases in between. The V gene's germline CDR1 is MGHRA and CDR2 YSYEKL.

The chain links TRBV7-6 to TRBJ1-1; 7 bases are shared with TRBD1. There are 14 residues in the CDR3. Germline trimming cut 3 bases from V and 3 bases from J; bases unmatched to any gene: 4. The germline CDR1 and CDR2 sequences are SGHVS and FNYEAQ. The CDR3 is CASSFDRADTEAFF. In nucleotides, the CDR3 is TGTGCCAGCAGCTTCGACAGGGCCGACACTGAAGCTTTCTTT. Full variable domain (rest looked up from reference TRBV7-6 and TRBJ1-1): GAGVSQSPRYKVTKRGQDVALRCDPISGHVSLYWYRQALGQGPEFLTYFNYEAQQDKSGLPNDRFSAERPEGSISTLTIQRTEQRDSAMYRCASSFDRADTEAFFGQGTRLTVV.

The J gene is TRBJ2-7, the V gene TRBV9; D possibly uses TRBD1 or TRBD2 (5 bases each). Germline V lookup: CDR1 SGDLS, CDR2 YYNGEE. V lost 2 bases and J 3 bases, leaving 18 bases between the germline ends. This CDR3 has 16 amino acids. CDR3 DNA: TGTGCCAGCAGCGTTTCCCCCCGGGACGCAGACTACGAGCAGTACTTC. Encoded protein: CASSVSPRDADYEQYF.

This chain joins TRBV7-2 and TRBJ2-2; 8 bases match TRBD2. Germline CDR1 is SGHTA and CDR2 is FQGNSA. CDR3 length: 14 residues. J lost 4 bases, V lost 6 bases, and 4 bases had no gene match. CDR3 DNA sequence: TGTGCCAGCAGTCTAGCGGGCCCCACCGGGGAGCTGTTTTTT. Translated: CASSLAGPTGELFF.

V usage is TRBV5-6 and J usage is TRBJ1-4, with a tentative D call TRBD1 (6 bases). Germline CDR1 SGHDT, CDR2 YYEEEE. The CDR3 contains 15 residues. With 1 base removed from V and 0 bases from J, the gap between germline ends came to 7 bases. The DNA of the CDR3 is TGTGCCAGCAGCTTGAGGGGGGCAACTAATGAAAAACTGTTTTTT. Its translation: CASSLRGATNEKLFF. Together with reference TRBV5-6 and TRBJ1-4, the CDR3 gives the full variable domain: DAGVTQSPTHLIKTRGQQVTLRCSPKSGHDTVSWYQQALGQGPQFIFQYYEEEERQRGNFPDRFSGHQFPNYSSELNVNALLLGDSALYLCASSLRGATNEKLFFGSGTQLSVL.

The V and J genes are TRBV4-2 and TRBJ2-1, with D possibly matching TRBD2 (6 bases). CDR1 LGHNA and CDR2 YNFKEQ come from the germline V gene. Trimming shortened V by 3 bases and J by 2 bases, and 11 bases separated the two germline ends. This CDR3 spans 15 amino acids. The CDR3 here is CASSQVGTPYNEQFF. Written as DNA, the CDR3 is TGTGCCAGCAGCCAGGTCGGGACTCCCTACAATGAGCAGTTCTTC.

The chain combines TRBV19 with TRBJ2-1; D may be TRBD1 (5 bases). Trimming removed 1 base at V and 10 bases at J, with 11 bases between. The CDR3 is 13 residues long. In germline, CDR1 is LNHDA, CDR2 SQIVND (reference sequence). CDR3 residues: CASSIVQGREQFF. The CDR3 DNA reads TGTGCCAGTAGTATAGTTCAGGGCCGGGAGCAGTTCTTC.

This clone came up a few times. The rearrangement joins TRBV1 to TRBJ1-5; the D segment call TRBD1 is taken from the table without a DNA check. TRBV1 is given as a pseudogene. The CDR3 covers 20 residues. The CDR3 bases are TGCACCACCCCGAAGCCCTTCCCCCATCCGGGACAGGGGGGCAATCAGCCCCAGCATTTT. It translates to CTTPKPFPHPGQGGNQPQHF.